The clone carrying this TCR beta chain was observed a handful of times. Its antigen remains unidentified. Documented treatment: 10-day PBMC culture with coronavirus spike peptide pools or control peptides (ViraFEST assay). ViraFEST relied on peptide pools to expand antigen-specific T cells; the TCRs were sequenced afterward. The cultures had half their medium swapped for fresh IL-2 medium on days 3 and 7. The sample originates from a study of vaccination and CD4 T cells after COVID-19. Study-level points and caveats: Although the median of SARS-CoV-2-reactive clonotypes rose from about 22 to 38, the change was not significant.

The Oncomine TCR Beta short-read assay sequenced DNA from cultured CD4+ T cells. TCRdb analysed the PCR reads with MiXCR anew, one entry per CDR3 protein. The data show more than 15,000 distinct CDR3 sequences, 40% seen once. CDR3 size: 14 residues. Germline CDR1 MDHEN, CDR2 SYDVKM. The V segment lost 4 bases and the J segment 7 bases; nucleotides outside the gene matches: 6. The chain is built from TRBV28 and TRBJ1-2; TRBD1 agrees at 10 bases. The origin of this receptor is a human donor who had recovered from COVID-19. Sequencing was performed on CD4+ T cells from blood, cultured in vitro, taken after SARS-CoV-2 vaccination. The CDR3 protein is CASSSGQGIRGYTF. The DNA for the CDR3 is TGTGCCAGCAGTTCGGGACAGGGGATTCGTGGCTACACCTTC.